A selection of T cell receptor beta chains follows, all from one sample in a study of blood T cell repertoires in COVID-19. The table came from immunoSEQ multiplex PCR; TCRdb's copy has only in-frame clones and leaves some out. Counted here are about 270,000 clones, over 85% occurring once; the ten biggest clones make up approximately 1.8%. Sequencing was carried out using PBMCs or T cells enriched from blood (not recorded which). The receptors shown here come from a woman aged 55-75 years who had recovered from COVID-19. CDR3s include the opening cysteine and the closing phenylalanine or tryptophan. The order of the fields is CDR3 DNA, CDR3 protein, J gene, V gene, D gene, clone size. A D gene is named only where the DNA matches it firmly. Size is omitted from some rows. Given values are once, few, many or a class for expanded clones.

CDR3 DNA: TGCACCTCCCGACAGGTTGATGGCTACACCTTC
CDR3 protein: CTSRQVDGYTF
J gene: TRBJ1-2
V gene: TRBV29-1
D gene: .
clone size: .

CDR3 DNA: TGTGCCAGCAGAGGGGTGGCCGGGGAGCTGTTTTTT
CDR3 protein: CASRGVAGELFF
J gene: TRBJ2-2
V gene: TRBV7-8
D gene: .
clone size: .

CDR3 DNA: TGTGCCAGCAGGCGCTCCTTTCGTAACTATGGCTACACCTTC
CDR3 protein: CASRRSFRNYGYTF
J gene: TRBJ1-2
V gene: TRBV6-5
D gene: .
clone size: .

CDR3 DNA: TGTGCCTGGAGTCCACAGGGGAACACTGAAGCTTTCTTT
CDR3 protein: CAWSPQGNTEAFF
J gene: TRBJ1-1
V gene: TRBV30
D gene: .
clone size: .

CDR3 DNA: TGTGCCAGTAGTAGCCAGACTAGCGGGGGGGCCCTCCCTGGGGCCAACGTCCTGACTTTC
CDR3 protein: CASSSQTSGGALPGANVLTF
J gene: TRBJ2-6
V gene: TRBV19
D gene: TRBD2
clone size: .

CDR3 DNA: TGTGCCAGCAGGCCAGGGCACGGAAACACTGAAGCTTTCTTT
CDR3 protein: CASRPGHGNTEAFF
J gene: TRBJ1-1
V gene: TRBV11-3
D gene: .
clone size: .

CDR3 DNA: TGTGCCAGCAGCACTCCTCAAAAAGGGGGGGCTAATGAAAAACTGTTTTTT
CDR3 protein: CASSTPQKGGANEKLFF
J gene: TRBJ1-4
V gene: TRBV9
D gene: .
clone size: .

CDR3 DNA: TGTGCCAGCAGCCAATTCGACAGGGGACCTTTAGAGCAGTACTTC
CDR3 protein: CASSQFDRGPLEQYF
J gene: TRBJ2-7
V gene: TRBV3-1/TRBV3-2
D gene: TRBD1
clone size: .

CDR3 DNA: TGTGCCAGCACCACTAACCTGGGGGGAAGGATCGGGAACACTGAAGCTTTCTTT
CDR3 protein: CASTTNLGGRIGNTEAFF
J gene: TRBJ1-1
V gene: TRBV28
D gene: .
clone size: .

CDR3 DNA: TGTGCCAGCAGTTTAGAGTTGGTCGGGGAGCTGTTTTTT
CDR3 protein: CASSLELVGELFF
J gene: TRBJ2-2
V gene: TRBV27
D gene: .
clone size: few

CDR3 DNA: TGCGCCAGCAGCTTGGCAGGTCAGGGAAACACCGGGGAGCTGTTTTTT
CDR3 protein: CASSLAGQGNTGELFF
J gene: TRBJ2-2
V gene: TRBV5-1
D gene: .
clone size: .

CDR3 DNA: TGTGCCAGCAGTGAAGCGATGATGGGGGACAGTGGGAGCTACGAGCAGTACTTC
CDR3 protein: CASSEAMMGDSGSYEQYF
J gene: TRBJ2-7
V gene: TRBV6-1
D gene: TRBD1
clone size: .

CDR3 DNA: TGTGCCAGCAGTATACTCGCGGGGAAGAACACTGAAGCTTTCTTT
CDR3 protein: CASSILAGKNTEAFF
J gene: TRBJ1-1
V gene: TRBV9
D gene: .
clone size: .

CDR3 DNA: TGTGCCACCAGCAGAGACTTAACAGGGGGAGGCGAGCAGTACTTC
CDR3 protein: CATSRDLTGGGEQYF
J gene: TRBJ2-7
V gene: TRBV15
D gene: TRBD1
clone size: .

CDR3 DNA: TGTGCCAGCAGACTTCGGGACAGCTTTAATCAGCCCCAGCATTTT
CDR3 protein: CASRLRDSFNQPQHF
J gene: TRBJ1-5
V gene: TRBV6-5
D gene: TRBD1
clone size: .

CDR3 DNA: TGCGCCAGCCTGTACTCTGCGAACACCGGGGAGCTGTTTTTT
CDR3 protein: CASLYSANTGELFF
J gene: TRBJ2-2
V gene: TRBV10-2
D gene: .
clone size: .

CDR3 DNA: TGTGCCAGCAGTTTAAGAAATACCGGGACAGGGAATTATGGCTACACCTTC
CDR3 protein: CASSLRNTGTGNYGYTF
J gene: TRBJ1-2
V gene: TRBV28
D gene: TRBD1
clone size: .

CDR3 DNA: TGTGCCAGCAGCTTCACCAGCCATCAGGGAAATTCACCCCTCCACTTT
CDR3 protein: CASSFTSHQGNSPLHF
J gene: TRBJ1-6
V gene: TRBV7-8
D gene: .
clone size: once

CDR3 DNA: TGCGCCAGCAGCCACCCCGACAGGGGGCTGGGGGAGCAGTTCTTC
CDR3 protein: CASSHPDRGLGEQFF
J gene: TRBJ2-1
V gene: TRBV4-1
D gene: TRBD1
clone size: .

CDR3 DNA: TGTGCCAGCAGCGAGAAGAGTTCCGGAAACACCATATATTTT
CDR3 protein: CASSEKSSGNTIYF
J gene: TRBJ1-3
V gene: TRBV6-5
D gene: .
clone size: .

CDR3 DNA: TGCAGCGTTGAAGGACAGACCTATGGCTACACCTTC
CDR3 protein: CSVEGQTYGYTF
J gene: TRBJ1-2
V gene: TRBV29-1
D gene: .
clone size: .

CDR3 DNA: TGCGCCAGCAGCTTGGCCCCGGGGTTACAAGAGACCCAGTACTTC
CDR3 protein: CASSLAPGLQETQYF
J gene: TRBJ2-5
V gene: TRBV5-1
D gene: .
clone size: .

CDR3 DNA: TGTGCCACCAGTGACCCGCAGGGAGGTAATGAAAAACTGTTTTTT
CDR3 protein: CATSDPQGGNEKLFF
J gene: TRBJ1-4
V gene: TRBV24-1
D gene: .
clone size: .

CDR3 DNA: TGCGCCAGCAGTGAGTTGGGGGCTCGAAGCTCCTACAATGAGCAGTTCTTC
CDR3 protein: CASSELGARSSYNEQFF
J gene: TRBJ2-1
V gene: TRBV10-1
D gene: .
clone size: .

CDR3 DNA: TGTGCCAGCCCAGCTGGGGACAGCCGTGAAAAACTGTTTTTT
CDR3 protein: CASPAGDSREKLFF
J gene: TRBJ1-4
V gene: TRBV18
D gene: TRBD1
clone size: .

CDR3 DNA: TGTGCCAGCAGTTATTTCTTTGGACTAGCGGGACCGGCCTACAATGAGCAGTTCTTC
CDR3 protein: CASSYFFGLAGPAYNEQFF
J gene: TRBJ2-1
V gene: TRBV6-2/TRBV6-3
D gene: TRBD2
clone size: .

CDR3 DNA: TGTGCCACCAGTGACCCCGCGGGGGGAGTAGGCGAGCAGTACTTC
CDR3 protein: CATSDPAGGVGEQYF
J gene: TRBJ2-7
V gene: TRBV24-1
D gene: TRBD2
clone size: .

CDR3 DNA: TGTGCCAGCAGTTTTAAGACCCAGTACTTC
CDR3 protein: CASSFKTQYF
J gene: TRBJ2-5
V gene: TRBV28
D gene: .
clone size: .

CDR3 DNA: TGTGCCAGCAGCCCAGGGACAGGTTCGAATGAAAAACTGTTTTTT
CDR3 protein: CASSPGTGSNEKLFF
J gene: TRBJ1-4
V gene: TRBV7-9
D gene: TRBD1
clone size: .

CDR3 DNA: TGTGCCAGTATAGAGAGGAGCGGGGGCTCCTACAATGAGCAGTTCTTC
CDR3 protein: CASIERSGGSYNEQFF
J gene: TRBJ2-1
V gene: TRBV19
D gene: TRBD2
clone size: once

CDR3 DNA: TGTGCCAGTAGTATCCGGGACAGCCTAGATACGCAGTATTTT
CDR3 protein: CASSIRDSLDTQYF
J gene: TRBJ2-3
V gene: TRBV19
D gene: TRBD1
clone size: few

CDR3 DNA: TGCGCCAGCAGCTTGGCACAGGGTATCTACGAGCAGTACTTC
CDR3 protein: CASSLAQGIYEQYF
J gene: TRBJ2-7
V gene: TRBV5-1
D gene: .
clone size: .

CDR3 DNA: TGTGCCTGGAGTACCACTTCTAACGGGGCCAACGTCCTGACTTTC
CDR3 protein: CAWSTTSNGANVLTF
J gene: TRBJ2-6
V gene: TRBV30
D gene: .
clone size: once

CDR3 DNA: TGTGCCACCGGACAACTACAAAACATTCAGTACTTC
CDR3 protein: CATGQLQNIQYF
J gene: TRBJ2-4
V gene: TRBV5-5
D gene: .
clone size: .

CDR3 DNA: TGTGCCTGGAGCCCCGGGACTCTCAAAGCCTATGGCTACACCTTC
CDR3 protein: CAWSPGTLKAYGYTF
J gene: TRBJ1-2
V gene: TRBV30
D gene: .
clone size: .

CDR3 DNA: TGTGCCAGCAGCTTGGCATGGGGGCGGAGCACTGAAGCTTTCTTT
CDR3 protein: CASSLAWGRSTEAFF
J gene: TRBJ1-1
V gene: TRBV5-8
D gene: .
clone size: .

CDR3 DNA: TGTGCCTGGGCCGCCGGGACAGACGAAAAACTGTTTTTT
CDR3 protein: CAWAAGTDEKLFF
J gene: TRBJ1-4
V gene: TRBV30
D gene: TRBD1
clone size: .

CDR3 DNA: TGTGCCAGCAACTCCGGGACAGGGCGAGATACGCAGTATTTT
CDR3 protein: CASNSGTGRDTQYF
J gene: TRBJ2-3
V gene: TRBV9
D gene: TRBD1
clone size: .

CDR3 DNA: TGTGCCAGCAGCCAAAGAGGGGCTAGCGGGAGTTTAAGTGAGCAGTTCTTC
CDR3 protein: CASSQRGASGSLSEQFF
J gene: TRBJ2-1
V gene: TRBV3-1/TRBV3-2
D gene: TRBD2
clone size: .

CDR3 DNA: TGTGCCACCAGCAGAGATGTGAGTGAGAGGGAAGCTTTCTTT
CDR3 protein: CATSRDVSEREAFF
J gene: TRBJ1-1
V gene: TRBV15
D gene: .
clone size: .

CDR3 DNA: TGTGCCAGCAGCCTAACAGGGAAATATAGCAATCAGCCCCAGCATTTT
CDR3 protein: CASSLTGKYSNQPQHF
J gene: TRBJ1-5
V gene: TRBV7-8
D gene: .
clone size: .

CDR3 DNA: TGTGCCAGCAGTCCCCGGGACAGGGCTTACGAGCAGTACTTC
CDR3 protein: CASSPRDRAYEQYF
J gene: TRBJ2-7
V gene: TRBV6-5
D gene: TRBD1
clone size: .

CDR3 DNA: TGTGCCAGCAGCCCGCCGGGGGGGGTGAAACAGTTCTTC
CDR3 protein: CASSPPGGVKQFF
J gene: TRBJ2-1
V gene: TRBV7-3
D gene: TRBD2
clone size: .

CDR3 DNA: TGTGCCAGCTCACCGGGCGACAGTTATCAGCCCCAGCATTTT
CDR3 protein: CASSPGDSYQPQHF
J gene: TRBJ1-5
V gene: TRBV18
D gene: .
clone size: .

CDR3 DNA: TGCGCCAGCAGCCAAGGCCGGGGTAGCAATCAGCCCCAGCATTTT
CDR3 protein: CASSQGRGSNQPQHF
J gene: TRBJ1-5
V gene: TRBV4-1
D gene: .
clone size: once

CDR3 DNA: TGTGCCAGCAGCGGGGGAGGGGCGGGCCGAGATACGCAGTATTTT
CDR3 protein: CASSGGGAGRDTQYF
J gene: TRBJ2-3
V gene: TRBV9
D gene: TRBD2
clone size: .

CDR3 DNA: TGTGCCAGCAGTTCGGGGACTAGCGGGAACTACGAGCAGTACTTC
CDR3 protein: CASSSGTSGNYEQYF
J gene: TRBJ2-7
V gene: TRBV28
D gene: TRBD2
clone size: .

CDR3 DNA: TGCGCCAGCAGTCAAGGGGATGAGCAGTTCTTC
CDR3 protein: CASSQGDEQFF
J gene: TRBJ2-1
V gene: TRBV5-1
D gene: .
clone size: .

CDR3 DNA: TGTGCCAGTAGTACTCTGAGAGCCCCTTATGGCTACACCTTC
CDR3 protein: CASSTLRAPYGYTF
J gene: TRBJ1-2
V gene: TRBV19
D gene: .
clone size: once

CDR3 DNA: TGTGCCACCAGCAGCGGAGGAAAAGGGGGCTTGGGCTACACCTTC
CDR3 protein: CATSSGGKGGLGYTF
J gene: TRBJ1-2
V gene: TRBV15
D gene: TRBD1
clone size: .

CDR3 DNA: TGCGCCAGCAGCCATCCTGGGACAGGGGTGCTTAATGAGCAGTTCTTC
CDR3 protein: CASSHPGTGVLNEQFF
J gene: TRBJ2-1
V gene: TRBV4-1
D gene: TRBD1
clone size: .

CDR3 DNA: TGTGCCAGCATTTACATCCCGGCAGGCAACACTGAAGCTTTCTTT
CDR3 protein: CASIYIPAGNTEAFF
J gene: TRBJ1-1
V gene: TRBV6-5
D gene: .
clone size: .

CDR3 DNA: TGTGCCAGCAGTTACTCGCTAGAACTGGGCTACGAGCAGTACTTC
CDR3 protein: CASSYSLELGYEQYF
J gene: TRBJ2-7
V gene: TRBV6-2/TRBV6-3
D gene: .
clone size: .

CDR3 DNA: TGTGCCAGCAGTAAGGGACTAGCGGGGAGGGAGACCCAGTACTTC
CDR3 protein: CASSKGLAGRETQYF
J gene: TRBJ2-5
V gene: TRBV28
D gene: TRBD2
clone size: .

CDR3 DNA: TGCGCCAGCAGCTTGAATGTAGAGGAGACCCAGTACTTC
CDR3 protein: CASSLNVEETQYF
J gene: TRBJ2-5
V gene: TRBV5-1
D gene: .
clone size: .